This T cell receptor beta chain came from a study of beta chain features in type 1 diabetes. Purity above 95% was achieved in all sorted populations. Study-wide findings and caveats: Patients and controls would be equally affected if PCR favored shorter templates. Patients showed naive, central memory and Treg TCRB repertoires that appeared more similar than those of healthy donors. Among all four CD4+ subsets, Type 1 diabetes patients had TCRB CDR3s that were moderately but significantly shorter.

The investigators reverse transcribed all of the isolated RNA, so they sequenced expressed TCRB transcripts. The data were produced by immunoSEQ multiplex PCR, yet TCRdb's version contains in-frame clones alone and is incomplete. The sample carries about 650,000 clones, approximately 13% recorded once. For this clone: No antigen is known for it. A read error may explain this, as a much larger clone is one base away.

Germline assignment: CDR1 MNHEY and CDR2 SVGAGI. V dropped 6 bases and J dropped 0 bases, with 9 bases sitting between them. The CDR3 covers 15 residues. The chain links TRBV6-5 to TRBJ2-6; D uncertain. Input material: naive CD4+ T cells from blood. The sequence was collected from a man between 25 and 39 years old with type 1 diabetes. CDR3 in amino acids: CASSREVSGANVLTF. DNA for the CDR3: TGTGCCAGCAGCCGAGAGGTCTCTGGGGCCAACGTCCTGACTTTC.